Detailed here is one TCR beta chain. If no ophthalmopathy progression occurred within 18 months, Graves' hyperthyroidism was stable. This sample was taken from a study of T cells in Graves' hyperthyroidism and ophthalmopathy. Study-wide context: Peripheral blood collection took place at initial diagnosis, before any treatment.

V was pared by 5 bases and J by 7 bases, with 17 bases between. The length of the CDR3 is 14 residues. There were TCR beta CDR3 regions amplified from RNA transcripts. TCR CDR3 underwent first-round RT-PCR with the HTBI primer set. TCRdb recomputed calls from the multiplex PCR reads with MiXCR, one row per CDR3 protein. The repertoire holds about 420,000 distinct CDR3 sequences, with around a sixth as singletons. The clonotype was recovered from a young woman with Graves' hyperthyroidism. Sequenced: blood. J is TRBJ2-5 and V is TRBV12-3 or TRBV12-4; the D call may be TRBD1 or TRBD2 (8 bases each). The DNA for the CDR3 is TGTGCCAGCAGTCCAGGGGGCGCGGGGGGGACCCAGTACTTC. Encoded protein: CASSPGGAGGTQYF.